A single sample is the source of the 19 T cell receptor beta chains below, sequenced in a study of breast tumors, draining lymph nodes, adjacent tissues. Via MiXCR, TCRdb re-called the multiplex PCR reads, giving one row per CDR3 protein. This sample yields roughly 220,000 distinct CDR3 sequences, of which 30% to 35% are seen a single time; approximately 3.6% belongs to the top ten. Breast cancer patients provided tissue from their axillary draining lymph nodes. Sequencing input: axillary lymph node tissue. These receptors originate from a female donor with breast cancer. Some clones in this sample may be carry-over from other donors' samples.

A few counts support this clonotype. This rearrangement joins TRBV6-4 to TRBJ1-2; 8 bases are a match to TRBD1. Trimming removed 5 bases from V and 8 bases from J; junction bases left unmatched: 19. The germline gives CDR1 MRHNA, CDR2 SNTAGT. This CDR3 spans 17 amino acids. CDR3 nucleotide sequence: TGTGCCAGCAGTCACCCCCTCCGGGGACAGGCGCCGGTGGGCTACACCTTC. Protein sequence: CASSHPLRGQAPVGYTF.

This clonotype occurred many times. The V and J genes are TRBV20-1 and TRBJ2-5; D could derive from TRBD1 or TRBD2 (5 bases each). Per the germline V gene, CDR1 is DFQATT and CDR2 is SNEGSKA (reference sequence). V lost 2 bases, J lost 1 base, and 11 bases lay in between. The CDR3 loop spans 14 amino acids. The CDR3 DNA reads TGCAGTGCTAGATCAGGGACCAGCCAAGAGACCCAGTACTTC. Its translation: CSARSGTSQETQYF.

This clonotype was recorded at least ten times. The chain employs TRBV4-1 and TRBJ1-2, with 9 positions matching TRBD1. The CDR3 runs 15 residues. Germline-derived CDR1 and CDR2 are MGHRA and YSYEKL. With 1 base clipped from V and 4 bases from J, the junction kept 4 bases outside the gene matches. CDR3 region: CASSQADRGGYGYTF. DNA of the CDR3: TGCGCCAGCAGCCAAGCCGACAGGGGGGGCTATGGCTACACCTTC.

CDR3 nucleotide sequence: TGCAGTGCTTCTACGGGACAGGGCTATGGCTACACCTTC. Amino acids: CSASTGQGYGYTF. This chain links TRBV20-1 with TRBJ1-2; the match to TRBD1 covers 9 bases. Germline CDR1 reads DFQATT; CDR2 reads SNEGSKA (reference sequence). Trimming cost V 5 bases and J 4 bases; bases outside gene matches: 5. The CDR3 is 13 amino acids.

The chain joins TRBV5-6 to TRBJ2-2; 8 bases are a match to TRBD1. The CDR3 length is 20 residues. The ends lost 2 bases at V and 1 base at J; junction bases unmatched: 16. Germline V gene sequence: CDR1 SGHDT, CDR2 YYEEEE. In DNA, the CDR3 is TGTGCCAGCAGCTTTACCGCCTCCTCCACCGGGACAGGGAACACCGGGGAGCTGTTTTTT. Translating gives CASSFTASSTGTGNTGELFF.

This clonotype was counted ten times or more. In nucleotides, the CDR3 is TGTGCCAGCAGCTTGCCAGTCTCTGGAAACACCATATATTTT. Its translation is CASSLPVSGNTIYF. The chain is built from TRBV5-6 and TRBJ1-3; D gene uncertain. The CDR3 consists of 14 residues. Germline values: CDR1 SGHDT, CDR2 YYEEEE. Trimming stripped 1 base from V and 0 bases from J, with 5 bases between.

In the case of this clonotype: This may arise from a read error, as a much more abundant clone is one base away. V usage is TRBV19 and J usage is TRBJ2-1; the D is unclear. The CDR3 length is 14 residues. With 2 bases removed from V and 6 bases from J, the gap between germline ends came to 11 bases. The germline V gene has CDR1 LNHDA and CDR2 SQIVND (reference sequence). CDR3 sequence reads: CASSIYLRPNEQFF. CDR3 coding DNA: TGTGCCAGTAGTATATATCTAAGGCCCAATGAGCAGTTCTTC.

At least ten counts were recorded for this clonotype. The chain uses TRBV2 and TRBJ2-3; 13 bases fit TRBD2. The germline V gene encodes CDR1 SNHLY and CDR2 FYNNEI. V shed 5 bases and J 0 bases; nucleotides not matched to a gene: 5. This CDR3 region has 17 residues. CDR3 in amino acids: CASSWTSGSPSTDTQYF. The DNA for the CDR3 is TGTGCCAGCAGTTGGACTAGCGGGAGCCCTAGCACAGATACGCAGTATTTT.

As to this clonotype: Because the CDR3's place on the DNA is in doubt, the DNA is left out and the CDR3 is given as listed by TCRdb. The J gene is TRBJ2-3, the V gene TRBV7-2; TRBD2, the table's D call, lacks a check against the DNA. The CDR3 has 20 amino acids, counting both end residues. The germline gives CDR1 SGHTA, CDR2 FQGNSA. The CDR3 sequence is CDSSFYICSAPTSGQDTQYF.

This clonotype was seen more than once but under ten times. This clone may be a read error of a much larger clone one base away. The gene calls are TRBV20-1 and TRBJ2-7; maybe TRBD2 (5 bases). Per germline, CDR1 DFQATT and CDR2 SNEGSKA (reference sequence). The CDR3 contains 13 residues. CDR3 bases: TGCAGTGCAACACCCCACATTGACTACGCGCAGTACTTC. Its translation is CSATPHIDYAQYF.

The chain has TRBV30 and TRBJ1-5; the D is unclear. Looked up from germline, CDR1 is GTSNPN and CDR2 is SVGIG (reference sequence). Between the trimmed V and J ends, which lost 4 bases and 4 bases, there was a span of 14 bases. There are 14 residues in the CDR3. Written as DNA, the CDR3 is TGTGCCTGGAACTTAGCGGGAGGTAATCAGCCCCAGCATTTT. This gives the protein CAWNLAGGNQPQHF. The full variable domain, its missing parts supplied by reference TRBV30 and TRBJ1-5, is SQTIHQWPATLVQPVGSPLSLECTVEGTSNPNLYWYRQAAGRGLQLLFYSVGIGQISSEVPQNLSASRPQDRQFILSSKKLLLSDSGFYLCAWNLAGGNQPQHFGDGTRLSIL.

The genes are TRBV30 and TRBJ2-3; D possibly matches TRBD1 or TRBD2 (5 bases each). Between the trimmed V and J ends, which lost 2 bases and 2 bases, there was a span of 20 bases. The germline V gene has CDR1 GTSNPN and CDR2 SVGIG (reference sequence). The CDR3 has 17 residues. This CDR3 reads CAWSLAGSRGNTDTQYF. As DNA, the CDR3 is TGTGCCTGGAGTTTGGCCGGGTCGAGGGGAAACACAGATACGCAGTATTTT.

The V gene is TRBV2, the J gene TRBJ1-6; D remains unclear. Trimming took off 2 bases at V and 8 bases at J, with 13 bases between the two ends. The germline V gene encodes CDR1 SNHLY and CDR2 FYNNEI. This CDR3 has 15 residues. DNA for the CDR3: TGTGCCAGCAGTGAATTGGCGTCCGGGGATTCACCCCTCCACTTT. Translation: CASSELASGDSPLHF.

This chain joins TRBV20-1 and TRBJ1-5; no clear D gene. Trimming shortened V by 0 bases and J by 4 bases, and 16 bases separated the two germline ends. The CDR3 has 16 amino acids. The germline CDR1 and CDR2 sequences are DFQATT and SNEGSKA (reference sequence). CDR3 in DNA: TGCAGTGCTAGAGATCCGGCAAGGGTGGCAAATCAGCCCCAGCATTTT. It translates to CSARDPARVANQPQHF.

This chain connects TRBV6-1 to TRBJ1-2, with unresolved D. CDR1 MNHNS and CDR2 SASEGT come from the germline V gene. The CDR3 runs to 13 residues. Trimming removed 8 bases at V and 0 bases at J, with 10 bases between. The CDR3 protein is CASGPVANYGYTF. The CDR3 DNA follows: TGTGCCAGCGGGCCAGTAGCTAACTATGGCTACACCTTC.

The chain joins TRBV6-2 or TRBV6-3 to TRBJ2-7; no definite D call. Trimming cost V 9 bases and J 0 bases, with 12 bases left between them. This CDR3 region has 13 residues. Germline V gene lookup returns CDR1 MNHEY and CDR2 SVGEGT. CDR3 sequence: CARTPTTSYEQYF. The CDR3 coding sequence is TGTGCCAGGACGCCAACTACCTCCTACGAGCAGTACTTC.

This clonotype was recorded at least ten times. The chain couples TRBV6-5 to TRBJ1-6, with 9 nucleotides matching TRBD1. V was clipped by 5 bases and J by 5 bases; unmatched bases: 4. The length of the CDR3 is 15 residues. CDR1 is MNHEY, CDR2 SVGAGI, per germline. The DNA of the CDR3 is TGTGCCAGCAGTACCGGGACAGGGAATAATTCACCCCTCCACTTT. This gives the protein CASSTGTGNNSPLHF.

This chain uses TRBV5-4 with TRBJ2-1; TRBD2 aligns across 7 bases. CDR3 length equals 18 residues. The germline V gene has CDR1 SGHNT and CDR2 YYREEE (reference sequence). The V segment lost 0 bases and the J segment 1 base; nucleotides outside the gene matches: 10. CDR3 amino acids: CASSLGVSGVGSYNEQFF. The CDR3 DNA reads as TGTGCCAGCAGCTTGGGGGTCAGCGGGGTAGGGTCCTACAATGAGCAGTTCTTC.

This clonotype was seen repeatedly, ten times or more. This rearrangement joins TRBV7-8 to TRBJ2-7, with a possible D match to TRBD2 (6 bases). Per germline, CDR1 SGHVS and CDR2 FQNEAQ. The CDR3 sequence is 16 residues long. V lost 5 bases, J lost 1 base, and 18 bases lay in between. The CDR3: CASSPAGGRNSYEQYF. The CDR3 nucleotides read TGTGCCAGCAGCCCCGCTGGGGGGAGGAATTCCTACGAGCAGTACTTC.